A single sample gave rise to the 5 T cell receptor beta chains below, sequenced in a study of T cells in Graves' hyperthyroidism and ophthalmopathy. TCR beta CDR3 sequences were amplified from RNA transcripts. Researchers ran a first-round RT-PCR on the TCR CDR3 using the HTBI primer set. MiXCR, run by TCRdb on the multiplex PCR reads, gives a single entry per CDR3 protein. The table records around 340,000 distinct CDR3 sequences, around 17% of them present only once. The source material was blood. These receptors originate from a young man with Graves' hyperthyroidism.

In this sample, this clonotype turned up many times. V and J are TRBV7-9 and TRBJ2-7; 7 positions agree with TRBD1. Germline V lookup: CDR1 SEHNR, CDR2 FQNEAQ (reference sequence). V dropped 4 bases and J dropped 5; count of bases not matched to a gene: 8. This CDR3 region has 14 residues. The CDR3 DNA sequence: TGTGCCAGCAGCTCCACTAGACAGGGAGACGAGCAGTACTTC. Translated, it gives CASSSTRQGDEQYF. Full variable domain (rest looked up from reference TRBV7-9 and TRBJ2-7): DTGVSQNPRHKITKRGQNVTFRCDPISEHNRLYWYRQTLGQGPEFLTYFQNEAQLEKSRLLSDRFSAERPKGSFSTLEIQRTEQGDSAMYLCASSSTRQGDEQYFGPGTRLTVT.

This clonotype was counted many times. The chain combines TRBV15 with TRBJ2-7; unclear D gene. Per the germline V gene, CDR1 is LNHNV and CDR2 is YYDKDF (reference sequence). Trimming pared 0 bases from V and 2 bases from J, leaving 17 bases between. This CDR3 has 17 amino acids. CDR3 bases: TGTGCCACCAGCAGAGATTTGGGCGGCACCGCAGCCTACGAGCAGTACTTC. Translation: CATSRDLGGTAAYEQYF.

This clonotype was detected only a few times. The chain recombines TRBV6-1 with TRBJ2-2; TRBD1 is a possible D gene (6 bases). The CDR3 totals 15 residues. Germline assignment: CDR1 MNHNS and CDR2 SASEGT. Trimming pared 5 bases from V and 4 bases from J, leaving 14 bases between. The CDR3 DNA reads as TGTGCCAGCAGTCCGGCCGGACAGTTCACCGGGGAGCTGTTTTTT. Translated: CASSPAGQFTGELFF.

This rearrangement joins TRBV13 to TRBJ2-1, with 13 bases matching TRBD2. The germline CDR1 and CDR2 sequences are PRHDT and FYEKMQ (reference sequence). V lost 4 bases to trimming and J lost 6 bases; unmatched junction nucleotides: 3. The CDR3 extends over 15 amino acids. Written as DNA, the CDR3 is TGTGCCAGCAGCTCTGGGACTAGCGGGGCCAATGAGCAGTTCTTC. This encodes CASSSGTSGANEQFF.

This clonotype was seen at least ten times. The V call is TRBV6-2 or TRBV6-3, the J call TRBJ1-2; TRBD1 is a possible D gene (5 bases). Germline V gene data show CDR1 as MNHEY and CDR2 as SVGEGT. The CDR3 is made up of 15 amino acids. The germline V and J ends were trimmed by 5 bases and 8 bases, with 21 bases remaining between them. The CDR3: CASSLMSRDHGGYTF. The CDR3 nucleotides are TGTGCCAGCAGTCTTATGTCCCGGGACCACGGCGGCTACACCTTC.